The sequence of this T cell receptor beta chain was determined in a study of T cell responses to AZD1222 COVID-19 vaccine. General study points: Receipt of two AZD1222 doses was followed by a rise in Spike-specific TCR breadth and depth. Baseline serology detected seropositivity in only six AZD1222 recipients. After the peak T cell response, and only then, were repertoires sampled. Unmutated regions of variants are reportedly targeted by nearly half of spike-specific TCRs.

Measured with immunoSEQ multiplex PCR; TCRdb has only the in-frame clones, and not every one. Of about 120,000 clones in the sample, about 90% were seen once. Per the germline V gene, CDR1 is SGHKS and CDR2 is YYEKEE (reference sequence). Trimming removed 0 bases from V and 9 bases from J, with 10 bases in between. This CDR3 has 13 amino acids. A few counts support this clone. Its antigen is not identified. This TCR came from an adult who received the AZD1222 COVID-19 vaccine. This specimen was peripheral blood, taken 28 days after the second AZD1222 dose. J is TRBJ2-1 and V is TRBV5-5, with no clear D. For the CDR3, the DNA is TGTGCCAGCAGCTTGGTAGTATTTGGTGAGCAGTTCTTC. This codes for CASSLVVFGEQFF.